This T cell receptor beta chain comes out of a study of tumor and adjacent non-tumor tissue in lung cancer. No cell sorting was done before RNA was extracted from the tissue. More than 3 cm separated this lung sample from the edge of the tumor. As regards this clonotype: At one end, the junction sequence differs from germline, possibly due to a read error.

Three rounds of nested PCR, following a modified ARM-PCR protocol, produced the TCRbeta library. MiXCR, applied by TCRdb to the multiplex PCR reads, yields one record per CDR3 protein. Of about 86,000 distinct CDR3 sequences in the sample, 65% to 80% were seen once. Germline V gives CDR1 ENHRY, CDR2 SYGVKD. This CDR3 is built from 15 residues. The chain couples TRBV10-3 to TRBJ2-4, with TRBD2 as a possible D gene (6 bases). This sequence was found in a woman between 45 and 60 years old with non-small cell lung cancer. The specimen sequenced was distant non-tumor lung tissue. The CDR3 spells CAISPGDLAKYIQYF. CDR3 DNA sequence: TGTGCCATCAGCCCGGGGGATCTAGCCAAATACATTCAGTACTTC.